These 27 T cell receptor beta chains were all obtained from the same sample, sequenced in a study of cytomegalovirus exposure and HLA in healthy donors. The PCR made use of 60 Vbeta and 13 Jbeta primers. Sequenced by immunoSEQ multiplex PCR; TCRdb stores in-frame clones only, minus some. The table includes about 78,000 clones, over 60% detected once. The sequencing sample was made of PBMCs. Receptors were obtained from a woman aged 40 to 50 in good health and CMV-seropositive.

The chain carries TRBV5-1 and TRBJ2-1, with TRBD2 matching 11 bases. The germline gives CDR1 SGHRS, CDR2 YFSETQ. With V trimmed by 3 bases and J by 7 bases, 6 bases remained unmatched. The CDR3 sequence is 15 residues long. The CDR3 sequence: CASSSPPSGGNEQFF. The CDR3 nucleotides read TGCGCCAGCAGCTCACCCCCTAGCGGGGGGAATGAGCAGTTCTTC.

The genes are TRBV30 and TRBJ2-7, with TRBD1 identical over 8 bases. Germline CDR1 and CDR2: GTSNPN and SVGIG (reference sequence). V was clipped by 3 bases and J by 7 bases; unmatched bases: 14. CDR3 length: 15 residues. CDR3: CAWSGTGGAPREQYF. The CDR3, as DNA: TGTGCCTGGAGCGGAACAGGGGGAGCCCCCAGGGAGCAGTACTTC.

V and J are TRBV5-1 and TRBJ2-1; D is perhaps TRBD2 (7 bases). Germline loops: CDR1 SGHRS, CDR2 YFSETQ. Trimming took off 0 bases at V and 1 base at J, with 14 bases between the two ends. CDR3 size: 17 residues. In nucleotides, the CDR3 is TGCGCCAGCAGCTTGGCCGGGGGGCCTGTTTCCTACAATGAGCAGTTCTTC. It yields the protein CASSLAGGPVSYNEQFF.

The chain employs TRBV4-2 and TRBJ2-5; maybe TRBD2 (6 bases). This CDR3 is built from 15 residues. V was clipped by 4 bases and J by 2 bases, with 14 bases between them. Germline loops: CDR1 LGHNA, CDR2 YNFKEQ. The CDR3 coding sequence is TGTGCCAGCAGCCCGGGGGTGGAAGGTCAAGAGACCCAGTACTTC. This encodes CASSPGVEGQETQYF.

This clone was observed a few times. The CDR3 nucleotides read TGTGCCAGCAGTGCCGGGACAGGGAATACGGAAAAACTGTTTTTT. Its protein is CASSAGTGNTEKLFF. The chain links TRBV6-1 to TRBJ1-4; 9 bases map to TRBD1. Germline values: CDR1 MNHNS, CDR2 SASEGT. V lost 4 bases, J lost 8 bases, and 8 bases stayed unmatched. The CDR3 consists of 15 residues.

This chain connects TRBV2 to TRBJ1-3; possible D gene TRBD1, 5 bases. Germline CDR1 reads SNHLY; CDR2 reads FYNNEI. This CDR3 has 18 amino acids. Deletions cut 5 bases from V and 0 bases from J, with 20 bases between. CDR3 coding DNA: TGTGCCAGCAGTTTTCGAATGATAGGGGATGACTCTGGAAACACCATATATTTT. Residues: CASSFRMIGDDSGNTIYF. Together with reference TRBV2 and TRBJ1-3, the CDR3 gives the full variable domain: EPEVTQTPSHQVTQMGQEVILRCVPISNHLYFYWYRQILGQKVEFLVSFYNNEISEKSEIFDDQFSVERPDGSNFTLKIRSTKLEDSAMYFCASSFRMIGDDSGNTIYFGEGSWLTVV.

The DNA of the CDR3 is TGTGCCAGTCGACCTGGGGCAGCCTACGAGCAGTACTTC. Protein sequence: CASRPGAAYEQYF. V is TRBV6-4 and J is TRBJ2-7, with D possibly matching TRBD1 (5 bases). Between the trimmed V and J ends, which lost 9 bases and 2 bases, there was a span of 14 bases. Germline V gene sequence: CDR1 MRHNA, CDR2 SNTAGT. The CDR3 consists of 13 residues.

The rearrangement joins TRBV29-1 to TRBJ1-1, with TRBD1 matching over 8 bases. CDR1 SQVTM and CDR2 ANQGSEA come from the germline V gene. The CDR3 runs to 12 residues. The V and J ends lost 7 bases and 1 base, in that order; junction bases with no gene match: 2. In nucleotides, the CDR3 is TGCAGCGCCGGGACAGGGAACACTGAAGCTTTCTTT. Its protein product is CSAGTGNTEAFF. The full variable domain, rest sourced from reference TRBV29-1 and TRBJ1-1, is SAVISQKPSRDICQRGTSLTIQCQVDSQVTMMFWYRQQPGQSLTLIATANQGSEATYESGFVIDKFPISRPNLTFSTLTVSNMSPEDSSIYLCSAGTGNTEAFFGQGTRLTVV.

The CDR3 DNA reads TGTGCCAGCAGCCGGGGAGGGGACACTGAAGCTTTCTTT. It translates to CASSRGGDTEAFF. The chain links TRBV5-4 to TRBJ1-1; possible D gene TRBD1, 5 bases. V was trimmed by 4 bases and J by 3 bases, leaving 10 bases between them. There are 13 residues in the CDR3. CDR1 and CDR2 from the germline V gene are SGHNT and YYREEE (reference sequence).

The rearrangement uses TRBV5-6 and TRBJ2-5; D possibly corresponds to TRBD1 (5 bases). This CDR3 comprises 14 residues. Trimming stripped 6 bases from V and 1 base from J, with 13 bases between. CDR1 and CDR2 (germline): SGHDT, YYEEEE. The CDR3 DNA reads TGTGCCAGCAACCGCCGACAGTTCCAAGAGACCCAGTACTTC. It yields the protein CASNRRQFQETQYF.

This clone was seen a handful of times. The chain links TRBV5-4 to TRBJ2-7; TRBD2 might be the D (6 bases). The CDR3 spans 15 residues. V lost 4 bases, J lost 0 bases, and 14 bases lay in between. The germline V gene has CDR1 SGHNT and CDR2 YYREEE (reference sequence). The DNA of the CDR3 is TGTGCCAGCAGCCACGGGGGAGCGGACTCCTACGAGCAGTACTTC. Residues: CASSHGGADSYEQYF.

The genes are TRBV7-2 and TRBJ1-1, with D unclear. V was shortened by 1 base and J by 1 base, with 10 bases between the two germline ends. This CDR3 comprises 15 residues. Germline CDR1 and CDR2: SGHTA and FQGNSA. The CDR3 DNA reads TGTGCCAGCAGCTTAGGAGGGCACCAGAACACTGAAGCTTTCTTT. It translates to CASSLGGHQNTEAFF.

The genes are TRBV4-2 and TRBJ1-1; D might be TRBD1 (6 bases). Trimming removed 0 bases from V and 5 bases from J, with 16 bases in between. Germline V lookup: CDR1 LGHNA, CDR2 YNFKEQ. The CDR3 length is 16 residues. The CDR3 reads CASSQDPLQGGTEAFF. The CDR3, as DNA: TGTGCCAGCAGCCAAGACCCTCTACAGGGAGGGACTGAAGCTTTCTTT.

The V call is TRBV2, the J call TRBJ1-1; no firm D call. V was shortened by 8 bases and J by 1 base, with 8 bases between the two germline ends. The CDR3 length is 12 residues. CDR1 is SNHLY, CDR2 FYNNEI, per germline. The CDR3 region has the DNA TGTGCCAGCGGCGAGGGGAACACTGAAGCTTTCTTT. It encodes CASGEGNTEAFF.

This rearrangement joins TRBV15 to TRBJ2-1; the match to TRBD2 covers 14 bases. This CDR3 is 21 amino acids long. V lost 5 bases to trimming and J lost 8 bases; unmatched junction nucleotides: 23. Germline CDR1 reads LNHNV; CDR2 reads YYDKDF (reference sequence). CDR3 coding DNA: TGTGCCACCAGCCCGCGGGGCAGGACTAGCGGGGGGATAGCTTTGGGGGATGAGCAGTTCTTC. It is translated as CATSPRGRTSGGIALGDEQFF.

Comments on this clone: This clone may be a read error of a much larger clone one base away. J is TRBJ1-1 and V is TRBV28, with unresolved D. The CDR3 covers 13 residues. Germline CDR1 MDHEN, CDR2 SYDVKM. Trimming removed 2 bases from V and 1 base from J, with 5 bases in between. The CDR3 DNA follows: TGTGCCAGCAGTTTACAGGAGAACACTGAAGCTTTCTTT. This sequence encodes CASSLQENTEAFF.

V usage is TRBV19 and J usage is TRBJ1-2; D call uncertain. The germline V and J ends were trimmed by 7 bases and 4 bases, with 19 bases remaining between them. The V gene's germline CDR1 is LNHDA and CDR2 SQIVND (reference sequence). The CDR3 contains 15 residues. CDR3 sequence: CASIDDFGLSYGYTF. CDR3 nucleotide sequence: TGTGCCAGTATTGACGATTTCGGGTTAAGCTATGGCTACACCTTC.

There are a few counts of this clone. V is TRBV10-3 and J is TRBJ2-1; 13 bases line up with TRBD2. V was pared by 10 bases and J by 7 bases, with 7 bases of the junction left unmatched. This CDR3 is built from 14 residues. CDR1 is ENHRY and CDR2 is SYGVKD in the germline V gene. CDR3: CATTGTSGNNEQFF. CDR3 bases: TGTGCCACCACCGGGACTAGCGGGAATAATGAGCAGTTCTTC.

The CDR3 loop is CAWSPAYEQYF. DNA for the CDR3: TGTGCCTGGAGCCCAGCCTACGAGCAGTACTTC. The rearrangement joins TRBV30 to TRBJ2-7, with unresolved D. CDR3 length: 11 residues. The V and J ends lost 3 bases and 2 bases respectively, with 5 bases between them. Germline V gives CDR1 GTSNPN, CDR2 SVGIG (reference sequence).

This clone was detected only a few times. The chain uses TRBV25-1 and TRBJ2-7; TRBD1 might be the D (6 bases). The CDR3 extends over 14 amino acids. Trimming pared 2 bases from V and 8 bases from J, leaving 16 bases between. Germline V gene data show CDR1 as MGHDK and CDR2 as SYGVNS. CDR3: CASSEGGRGNKQYF. CDR3 coding DNA: TGTGCCAGCAGTGAAGGAGGCAGGGGTAATAAGCAGTACTTC.

This rearrangement joins TRBV27 to TRBJ2-5; D is possibly TRBD1 (5 bases). The better agreement between TRBJ2-7 and the DNA end casts doubt on the J call. Per germline, CDR1 MNHEY and CDR2 SMNVEV (reference sequence). The CDR3 is 16 amino acids. CDR3 in DNA: TGTGCCAGCAGTTTAGGTATGTCGACAGCCTTATACGAGCAGTACTTC. Translated, it gives CASSLGMSTALYEQYF.

The chain links TRBV5-1 to TRBJ1-1; D may be TRBD1 (5 bases). Between the trimmed V and J ends, which lost 4 bases and 5 bases, there was a span of 21 bases. The CDR3 covers 16 residues. Germline V CDR1 and CDR2: SGHRS, YFSETQ. The CDR3 loop is CASSQNPTGGTTEAFF. CDR3 nucleotide sequence: TGCGCCAGCAGCCAGAACCCAACCGGGGGGACTACTGAAGCTTTCTTT.

V gene TRBV9 combines with J gene TRBJ1-3; no clear D. Per the germline V gene, CDR1 is SGDLS and CDR2 is YYNGEE. Trimming removed 4 bases at V and 4 bases at J, with 6 bases between. The CDR3 contains 12 residues. The CDR3 reads CASSPEGNTIYF. CDR3 nucleotides: TGTGCCAGCAGCCCAGAAGGAAACACCATATATTTT.

The CDR3 loop is CASSGTAYEQYF. Written as DNA, the CDR3 is TGCGCCAGCAGCGGGACAGCCTACGAGCAGTACTTC. The rearrangement joins TRBV5-1 to TRBJ2-7, with 7 bases identical to TRBD1. Looked up from germline, CDR1 is SGHRS and CDR2 is YFSETQ. CDR3 length: 12 amino acids. Trimming removed 4 bases from V and 2 bases from J; junction bases left unmatched: 0.

The rearrangement joins TRBV18 to TRBJ1-2, with D maybe TRBD1 (6 bases). This CDR3 is 15 amino acids long. Looked up from germline, CDR1 is KGHSH and CDR2 is LQKENI. The ends were cut back, 4 bases at V and 7 bases at J, with 19 bases in the middle. The CDR3 spells CASSLGRGGQSGYTF. CDR3 in DNA: TGTGCCAGCTCACTGGGCAGGGGTGGACAGAGTGGCTACACCTTC.

The chain uses TRBV6-1 and TRBJ2-1; D is unresolved. Germline CDR1 and CDR2: MNHNS and SASEGT. Deletions cut 10 bases from V and 6 bases from J, with 13 bases between. CDR3 length equals 12 residues. CDR3 protein: CAISRRLNEQFF. In nucleotides, the CDR3 is TGTGCCATCTCGCGGAGACTCAATGAGCAGTTCTTC.

The CDR3 nucleotides read TGTGCCACTCTGACGGAGGCGTATCATGGCTACACCTTC. Translation gives CATLTEAYHGYTF. The chain uses TRBV21-1 and TRBJ1-2. TRBV21-1 is classified as a pseudogene. This CDR3 spans 13 amino acids.